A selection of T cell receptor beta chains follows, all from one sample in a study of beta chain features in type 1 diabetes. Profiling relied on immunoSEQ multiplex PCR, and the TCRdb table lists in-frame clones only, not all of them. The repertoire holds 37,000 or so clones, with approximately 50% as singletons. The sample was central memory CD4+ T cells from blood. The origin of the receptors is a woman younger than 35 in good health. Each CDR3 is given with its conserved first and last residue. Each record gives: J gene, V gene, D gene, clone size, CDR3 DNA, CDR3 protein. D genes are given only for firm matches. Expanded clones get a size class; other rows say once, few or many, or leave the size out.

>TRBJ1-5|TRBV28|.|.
TGTGCCAGCAGTTTGTCAGGGGTAAATCAGCCCCAGCATTTT
CASSLSGVNQPQHF
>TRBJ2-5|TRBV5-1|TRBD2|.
TGCGCCAGCAGCTTGTTTCTAGCGGGAGAGGAGACCCAGTACTTC
CASSLFLAGEETQYF
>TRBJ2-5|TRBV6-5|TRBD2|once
TGTGCCAGCAGTTCACGGTGGACTAGTTTGGAGACCCAGTACTTC
CASSSRWTSLETQYF
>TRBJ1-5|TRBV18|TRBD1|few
TGTGCCAGCTCGTCTCGGACAGGGGACAATCAGCCCCAGCATTTT
CASSSRTGDNQPQHF
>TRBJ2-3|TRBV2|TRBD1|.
TGTGCCAGCAGTGGCGACAGGGGGGTAGATACGCAGTATTTT
CASSGDRGVDTQYF
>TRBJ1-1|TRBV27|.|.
TGTGCCAGCAGTATGGGGCGGCAAGCTTTCTTT
CASSMGRQAFF
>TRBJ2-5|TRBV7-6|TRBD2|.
TGTGCCAGCAGCCGTACGGGACTAGCGGGAGAAGAGACCCAGTACTTC
CASSRTGLAGEETQYF
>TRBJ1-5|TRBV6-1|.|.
TGTGCCAGCAGTTTTCCCCGGCAGCCCCAGCATTTT
CASSFPRQPQHF
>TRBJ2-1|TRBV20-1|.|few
TGCAGTGCTCTCCATTCCGAGGAGCAGTTCTTC
CSALHSEEQFF
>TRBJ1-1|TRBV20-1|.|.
TGCAGTGCTGTTGTCAGGGAAGCTTTCTTT
CSAVVREAFF
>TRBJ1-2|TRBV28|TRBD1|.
TGTGCCAGCAGTTTAGCTTCGGGGACAGGGGGCTATGGCTACACCTTC
CASSLASGTGGYGYTF
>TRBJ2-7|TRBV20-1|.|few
TGCAGTGCGGAGGCGGGCGAGCAGTACTTC
CSAEAGEQYF
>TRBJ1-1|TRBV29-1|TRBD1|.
TGCAGCGTTGCTTCGGGGACAGGGCGCACTGAAGCTTTCTTT
CSVASGTGRTEAFF
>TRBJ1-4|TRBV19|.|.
TGTGCCAGTGGACAGGAAAAACTGTTTTTT
CASGQEKLFF
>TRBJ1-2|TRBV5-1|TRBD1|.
TGCGCCAGCAGCACGGACAGGGGGCTCTATGGCTACACCTTC
CASSTDRGLYGYTF
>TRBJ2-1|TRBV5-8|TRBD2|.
TGTGCCAGCAGCTCCTGGACTAGCGGGATGTACAATGAGCAGTTCTTC
CASSSWTSGMYNEQFF